The 8 T cell receptor beta chains given below trace back to one sample, sequenced in a study of T cell repertoires in cytomegalovirus infection. Each CDR3 protein is one row after TCRdb ran MiXCR on the reads. The data hold 600,000 to 800,000 distinct CDR3 sequences, with 24% observed a single time. The material sequenced was CD8+ T cells from PBMCs. The origin of the receptors is a human donor in good health (CMV status not recorded). Some clones in this sample may be carry-over from other donors' samples.

This clonotype showed up just a few times. V gene TRBV18 combines with J gene TRBJ2-2; 8 bases agree with TRBD1. Germline V gene lookup returns CDR1 KGHSH and CDR2 LQKENI. CDR3 size: 16 residues. Trimming cost V 3 bases and J 2 bases; bases outside gene matches: 5. The CDR3 bases are TGTGCCAGCTCACCGCGGGCAGGGGGCAACACCGGGGAGCTGTTTTTT. Translated: CASSPRAGGNTGELFF.

In regard to this clonotype: It may be a read error: a sequence one base away is much more abundant. The V gene is TRBV6-2 or TRBV6-3, the J gene TRBJ2-2; D is uncertain. Deletions cut 7 bases from V and 5 bases from J, with 5 bases between. The V gene's germline CDR1 is MNHEY and CDR2 SVGEGT. The CDR3 is 11 residues long. The CDR3 bases are TGTGCCAGCAAGGAGACCGGGGAGCTGTTTTTT. Protein product: CASKETGELFF.

Note on this clonotype: A much more abundant neighbour one base away suggests this may be a read error. The genes are TRBV2 and TRBJ2-2, with D possibly matching TRBD2 (5 bases). The germline V and J ends were trimmed by 5 bases and 0 bases, with 16 bases remaining between them. The CDR3 loop spans 17 amino acids. Germline loops: CDR1 SNHLY, CDR2 FYNNEI. The CDR3 DNA sequence: TGTGCCAGCAGTACACCTACGGCGGGCACGAACACCGGGGAGCTGTTTTTT. The encoded protein is CASSTPTAGTNTGELFF. Variable domain in full (rest from reference TRBV2 and TRBJ2-2): EPEVTQTPSHQVTQMGQEVILRCVPISNHLYFYWYRQILGQKVEFLVSFYNNEISEKSEIFDDQFSVERPDGSNFTLKIRSTKLEDSAMYFCASSTPTAGTNTGELFFGEGSRLTVL.

This clonotype was seen many times. The chain has TRBV25-1 and TRBJ2-1; D is perhaps TRBD1 (5 bases). CDR3 length: 18 amino acids. Germline CDR1 is MGHDK and CDR2 is SYGVNS. V was shortened by 0 bases and J by 0 bases, with 15 bases between the two germline ends. CDR3 sequence: CASSEYFRGASSYNEQFF. The CDR3 nucleotides read TGTGCCAGCAGTGAATATTTTAGGGGCGCGAGCTCCTACAATGAGCAGTTCTTC.

This clonotype has a count of ten or more. The chain joins TRBV7-8 to TRBJ2-7, with D perhaps TRBD1 (5 bases). Germline assignment: CDR1 SGHVS and CDR2 FQNEAQ. The CDR3 consists of 13 residues. Trimming took off 4 bases at V and 7 bases at J, with 14 bases between the two ends. CDR3 region: CASSSSTAREQYV. The CDR3 coding sequence is TGTGCCAGCAGCTCCTCGACAGCCCGGGAGCAGTACGTC.

Many counts were recorded for this clonotype. The rearrangement joins TRBV15 to TRBJ2-4; possibly TRBD2 for D (7 bases). This CDR3 is built from 15 residues. Trimming pared 1 base from V and 6 bases from J, leaving 13 bases between. The germline CDR1 and CDR2 sequences are LNHNV and YYDKDF (reference sequence). The chain's CDR3 is CATSRAGGRGNIQYF. Here the CDR3 DNA reads TGTGCCACCAGCAGAGCGGGGGGCCGGGGAAACATTCAGTACTTC.

The chain is built from TRBV10-1 and TRBJ2-2; D may be TRBD1 (6 bases). Germline CDR1 WNHNN, CDR2 SYGVQD (reference sequence). This CDR3 has 15 amino acids. The ends were cut back, 5 bases at V and 0 bases at J, with 10 bases in the middle. CDR3 loop: CASSTRTANTGELFF. The CDR3 nucleotides read TGCGCCAGCAGTACCCGGACAGCGAACACCGGGGAGCTGTTTTTT.

This clonotype has just a few counts. This chain uses TRBV28 with TRBJ2-7; D gene uncertain. This CDR3 is 13 amino acids long. V shed 6 bases and J shed 2 bases, with 11 bases lying between them. Germline V lookup: CDR1 MDHEN, CDR2 SYDVKM. The CDR3 spells CASRPGVTYEQYV. The DNA of the CDR3 is TGTGCCAGCAGGCCCGGAGTCACCTACGAGCAGTACGTC.